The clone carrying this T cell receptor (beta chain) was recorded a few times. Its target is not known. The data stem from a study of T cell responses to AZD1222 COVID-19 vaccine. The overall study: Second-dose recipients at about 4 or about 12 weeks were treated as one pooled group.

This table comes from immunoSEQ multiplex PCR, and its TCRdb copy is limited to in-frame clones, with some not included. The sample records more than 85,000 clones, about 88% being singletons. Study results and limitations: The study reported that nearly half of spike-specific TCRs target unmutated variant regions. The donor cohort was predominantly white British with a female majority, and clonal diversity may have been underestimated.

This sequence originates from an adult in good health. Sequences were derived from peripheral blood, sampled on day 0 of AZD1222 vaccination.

CDR3 in amino acids: CAWSTMTGWNYYEQFF. CDR3 bases: TGTGCCTGGAGTACAATGACAGGGTGGAATTACTATGAGCAGTTCTTC. The gene calls are TRBV30 and TRBJ2-1, with 7 bases fitting TRBD1. The CDR3 contains 16 residues. Trimming cost V 2 bases and J 8 bases; bases outside gene matches: 15. CDR1 and CDR2 (germline): GTSNPN, SVGIG (reference sequence).